Listed below are T cell receptor beta chains from one sample, sequenced in a study of post-analysis software for immune sequencing data. Via MiXCR, TCRdb re-called the PCR reads, giving one row per CDR3 protein. This sample has roughly 540,000 distinct CDR3 sequences; approximately 34% occur once, and the top ten carry 5% to 6%. Sequencing used blood. Receptors were obtained from a girl between 2 and 17 years old with multiple sclerosis. Both conserved end residues are part of each CDR3. The order of the fields is clone size, J gene, V gene, D gene, CDR3 protein, CDR3 DNA. D genes are given only for firm matches. A row's size may be missing; if present it is once, few, many or a size class.

- | TRBJ2-1 | TRBV5-1 | TRBD1 | CASSSPGTVYNEQFF | TGCGCCAGCAGCTCCCCCGGGACAGTATACAATGAGCAGTTCTTC
once | TRBJ2-5 | TRBV4-1 | - | CASSQERRGSPYF | TGCGCCAGCAGCCAAGAGAGACGGGGTAGCCCGTACTTC
- | TRBJ1-4 | TRBV7-3 | - | CASSLSVDGKLFF | TGTGCCAGCAGCTTAAGCGTTGACGGAAAACTGTTTTTT
- | TRBJ2-1 | TRBV29-1 | - | CSLELASYNEQFF | TGCAGCCTCGAATTAGCCTCATACAATGAGCAGTTCTTC
few | TRBJ2-3 | TRBV7-9 | - | CASSDLRQSTDTQYF | TGTGCCAGCAGCGACCTACGGCAGTCCACAGATACGCAGTATTTT
- | TRBJ2-5 | TRBV7-9 | TRBD1 | CASSEGGPRETQYF | TGTGCCAGCAGCGAAGGGGGCCCAAGAGAGACCCAGTACTTC
- | TRBJ2-3 | TRBV20-1 | - | CSAKQAADTQYF | TGCAGTGCTAAGCAGGCCGCCGATACGCAGTATTTT
- | TRBJ2-3 | TRBV6-1 | - | CANSESGGRDTQYF | TGTGCCAACAGTGAGTCAGGGGGGAGAGATACGCAGTATTTT
- | TRBJ1-2 | TRBV12-3/TRBV12-4 | - | CASSLARGMGGYTF | TGTGCCAGCAGTTTAGCGAGAGGGATGGGAGGCTACACCTTC
few | TRBJ2-1 | TRBV20-1 | TRBD2 | CSAETSGSYNEQFF | TGCAGTGCCGAAACTAGCGGTTCCTACAATGAGCAGTTCTTC
- | TRBJ2-7 | TRBV12-5 | TRBD2 | CASGSAGAFYNEQYF | TGTGCTAGTGGTTCAGCGGGGGCATTCTACAATGAGCAGTACTTC
- | TRBJ1-4 | TRBV28 | TRBD1 | CASSSPGQGTEKLFF | TGTGCCAGCAGCTCACCGGGACAGGGCACTGAAAAACTGTTTTTT
few | TRBJ1-1 | TRBV14 | - | CASSHDSRTFEAFF | TGTGCCAGTAGCCATGACAGCCGAACATTTGAAGCTTTCTTT
- | TRBJ2-4 | TRBV5-1 | - | CASSLGGVDIQYF | TGCGCCAGCAGCTTGGGTGGGGTTGACATTCAGTACTTC
few | TRBJ2-5 | TRBV9 | TRBD2 | CASSVDREEVQYF | TGTGCCAGCAGCGTAGACCGGGAGGAGGTCCAGTACTTC
- | TRBJ1-2 | TRBV2 | TRBD1 | CASRVGTAYGYTF | TGTGCCAGCAGGGTTGGGACAGCCTATGGCTACACCTTC